This entry concerns a single T cell receptor beta chain. The data originate from a study of blood T cell repertoires in COVID-19. There are 12 residues in the CDR3. V lost 1 base and J 7 bases, leaving 7 bases between the germline ends. Data came from immunoSEQ multiplex PCR; TCRdb stores just in-frame clones and leaves some out. The data hold approximately 34,000 clones, with 75% to 90% observed a single time. The sequence derives from a human donor in a cohort sampled during active COVID-19. The specimen sequenced was peripheral blood. V and J are TRBV12-3 or TRBV12-4 and TRBJ1-2, with a tentative D call TRBD1 (5 bases). The CDR3 coding sequence is TGTGCCAGCAGTTTAGGGGGCTTTGGCTACACCTTC. It translates to CASSLGGFGYTF.